This section outlines one T cell receptor beta chain sequence together with its context. Its antigen is undetermined. Other DNA sequences in this specimen translate into the identical CDR3. The data belong to a study of cytomegalovirus exposure and HLA in healthy donors. Study findings and constraints: It was in a later analysis that TCR association rates were seen to vary by HLA locus, highest for DRB1 and lowest for HLA-C. TCR beta chains associated with HLA were, in a later analysis, more clonally expanded than equally common others.

Donors had nominal health at sampling but likely had unrecorded immune exposures. V gave up 3 bases and J gave up 2 bases; unmatched junction bases: 3. This CDR3 has 14 amino acids. In germline, CDR1 is LNHDA, CDR2 SQIVND (reference sequence). PCR used 60 Vbeta primers and 13 Jbeta primers. Using immunoSEQ multiplex PCR, the repertoire was profiled, and TCRdb retains in-frame clones only, with some absent. The ten top clones account for around 3.6%, within a sample of 95,000 to 150,000 clones. The receptor comes from a man younger than 30 in good health and CMV-seronegative. Material: PBMCs. The chain joins TRBV19 to TRBJ2-7, with TRBD1 matching 8 bases. This CDR3 is CASSIGTGPYEQYF. CDR3 sequence (DNA): TGTGCCAGTAGTATTGGGACAGGACCCTACGAGCAGTACTTC.